One and the same sample provided the 15 T cell receptor beta chains below, sequenced in a study of Tregs in tolerant kidney transplant recipients (dated by TCRdb to about 2019). Libraries were made using the immunoSEQ multiplex PCR assay. What TCRdb holds here is the immuneACCESS table cut down to in-frame rearrangements. Part of the clones is not present; checked against another copy, under half of the missing clones reflect an unresolved V gene, and the others are unexplained. The sample data list roughly 66,000 clones, and approximately 92% of these were observed just once. In total, the top ten clones hold over 9.5% of the sample. The meaning of the sample's time point label: blood sample drawn before combined kidney and bone marrow transplant. Sequenced here: CD8+ T cells from blood, sampled before the transplant. These receptors came from a human donor who received a combined kidney and bone marrow transplant.

V usage is TRBV6-5 and J usage is TRBJ1-2; D possibly corresponds to TRBD1 (6 bases). Trimming left V 8 bases short and J 9 bases short, with 25 bases between. This CDR3 spans 15 amino acids. Germline V gene data show CDR1 as MNHEY and CDR2 as SVGAGI. The CDR3 nucleotides read TGTGCCAGCCGAAGGCCAGGGACATACGATGTAAGCTACACCTTC. It translates to CASRRPGTYDVSYTF.

The gene calls are TRBV7-2 and TRBJ2-7; TRBD2 matches at 10 bases. CDR3 length: 15 residues. Germline values: CDR1 SGHTA, CDR2 FQGNSA. J gave up 5 bases and V 2 bases, and 6 bases lay outside the gene matches. As DNA, the CDR3 is TGTGCCAGCAGCTTAAGCGGGGGGGCTCTGCACGAGCAGTACTTC. It yields the protein CASSLSGGALHEQYF. The whole variable domain, remainder taken from reference TRBV7-2 and TRBJ2-7, is GAGVSQSPSNKVTEKGKDVELRCDPISGHTALYWYRQSLGQGLEFLIYFQGNSAPDKSGLPSDRFSAERTGGSVSTLTIQRTQQEDSAVYLCASSLSGGALHEQYFGPGTRLTVT.

The gene calls are TRBV4-1 and TRBJ1-2, with unresolved D. The CDR3 is 14 residues long. CDR1 is MGHRA, CDR2 YSYEKL, per germline. V lost 3 bases and J 4 bases, leaving 12 bases between the germline ends. In DNA, the CDR3 is TGCGCCAGCAGCCAGTCCCTCCCGGTCTATGGCTACACCTTC. Its protein is CASSQSLPVYGYTF.

CDR3 sequence reads: CASSLEGGTGGLSSGNTIYF. The CDR3, as DNA: TGCGCCAGCAGCCTCGAGGGTGGGACAGGGGGGTTAAGCTCTGGAAACACCATATATTTT. The chain combines TRBV4-3 with TRBJ1-3; 11 nucleotides agree with TRBD1. CDR3 length equals 20 residues. V shed 4 bases, J shed 0 bases, and the junction held 14 bases outside the gene matches. Germline V gene lookup returns CDR1 LGHNA and CDR2 YSLEER.

A single count supports this clone. The chain uses TRBV11-2 and TRBJ2-1; TRBD2 matches 8 bases. Trimming at V came to 1 base and at J to 7 bases, leaving 3 bases not matched to a gene. The germline gives CDR1 SGHAT, CDR2 FQNNGV. The CDR3 covers 14 residues. CDR3 nucleotides: TGTGCCAGCAGCTTAGGGCGGGGGGCAAATGAGCAGTTCTTC. As protein: CASSLGRGANEQFF.

J is TRBJ1-4 and V is TRBV14; 7 bases fit TRBD1. J was trimmed by 0 bases and V by 0 bases; bases with no gene match: 7. Germline lookup yields CDR1 SGHDN and CDR2 FVKESK. This CDR3 is built from 18 residues. CDR3: CASSQDRATGTTNEKLFF. The CDR3 DNA sequence: TGTGCCAGCAGCCAAGATCGCGCGACAGGGACAACTAATGAAAAACTGTTTTTT.

V is TRBV9 and J is TRBJ2-5; 9 bases match TRBD2. V gave up 0 bases and J gave up 1 base; unmatched junction bases: 4. The CDR3 is made up of 16 amino acids. Germline V CDR1 and CDR2: SGDLS, YYNGEE. DNA for the CDR3: TGTGCCAGCAGCGTAGAAAAGCGGGGGGCCCAAGAGACCCAGTACTTC. This gives the protein CASSVEKRGAQETQYF.

The rearrangement joins TRBV30 to TRBJ2-5; the match to TRBD2 covers 9 bases. After removal of 0 bases from V and 5 bases from J, the junction contained 7 bases not matched to a gene. Germline lookup yields CDR1 GTSNPN and CDR2 SVGIG (reference sequence). This CDR3 comprises 15 residues. CDR3 nucleotides: TGTGCCTGGAGTGTCGCTAGCGGGATTAGGGAGACCCAGTACTTC. It yields the protein CAWSVASGIRETQYF.

The V call is TRBV6-5, the J call TRBJ1-3, with 8 bases identical to TRBD1. J lost 3 bases, V lost 7 bases, and 5 bases had no gene match. This CDR3 spans 14 amino acids. Germline V gene sequence: CDR1 MNHEY, CDR2 SVGAGI. CDR3 residues: CASIGTGYGNTIYF. The DNA of the CDR3 is TGTGCCAGCATCGGGACAGGTTATGGAAACACCATATATTTT.

The rearrangement joins TRBV5-4 to TRBJ2-3, with a tentative D call TRBD1 (7 bases). The CDR3 has 15 amino acids. With 5 bases removed from V and 3 bases from J, the gap between germline ends came to 16 bases. CDR1 SGHNT and CDR2 YYREEE come from the germline V gene (reference sequence). The CDR3 is CASRRGQTSTDTQYF. The CDR3 region has the DNA TGTGCCAGCAGGCGGGGACAGACTTCGACAGATACGCAGTATTTT.

The V and J genes are TRBV21-1 and TRBJ1-1; the D call of TRBD1 is as the table states it, not checked on the DNA. TRBV21-1 is a pseudogene. CDR3 length: 14 amino acids. The CDR3 here is CASVTGSKNTEAFF. In DNA form, the CDR3 reads TGTGCCAGCGTGACAGGGAGCAAGAACACTGAAGCTTTCTTT.

This clone was picked up one time. DNA of the CDR3: TGTGCCAGTAGTTCCCAGGTACCTGAAGCTTTCTTT. Its translation is CASSSQVPEAFF. The genes are TRBV19 and TRBJ1-1; no clear D gene. The length of the CDR3 is 12 residues. Looked up from germline, CDR1 is LNHDA and CDR2 is SQIVND (reference sequence). V shed 5 bases and J shed 6 bases, with 10 bases lying between them. The full variable domain, in which reference TRBV19 and TRBJ1-1 provide the parts outside the CDR3, is DGGITQSPKYLFRKEGQNVTLSCEQNLNHDAMYWYRQDPGQGLRLIYYSQIVNDFQKGDIAEGYSVSREKKESFPLTVTSAQKNPTAFYLCASSSQVPEAFFGQGTRLTVV.

The V call is TRBV4-2, the J call TRBJ1-1, with D tentatively TRBD1 (5 bases). V shed 5 bases and J shed 1 base, with 5 bases lying between them. Germline V gene data show CDR1 as LGHNA and CDR2 as YNFKEQ. The CDR3 runs 12 residues. CDR3 protein: CASSTGNTEAFF. The CDR3 nucleotides read TGTGCCAGCAGCACAGGGAACACTGAAGCTTTCTTT.

J is TRBJ2-1 and V is TRBV2; 11 bases map to TRBD2. Trimming cost V 4 bases and J 4 bases; bases outside gene matches: 3. The CDR3 runs to 15 residues. Germline CDR1 reads SNHLY; CDR2 reads FYNNEI. The CDR3 bases are TGTGCCAGCAGTGTAGCGGGAGGGAGTTACAATGAGCAGTTCTTC. It is translated as CASSVAGGSYNEQFF.

The gene calls are TRBV29-1 and TRBJ2-2; D not resolved. Trimming removed 5 bases from V and 7 bases from J, with 5 bases in between. This CDR3 comprises 10 residues. Germline V gives CDR1 SQVTM, CDR2 ANQGSEA. The CDR3 DNA follows: TGCAGCGTTTTTCTCGGGGAGCTGTTTTTT. Amino acid sequence: CSVFLGELFF.